A selection of T cell receptor beta chains follows, all from one sample in a study of cytomegalovirus exposure and HLA in healthy donors. TCRdb keeps only in-frame clones here, not all; method: immunoSEQ multiplex PCR. The sample includes 100,000 to 150,000 clones, about four fifths of them seen just once. Sequencing input: PBMCs. The receptors come from a woman between 45 and 60 years old in good health and CMV-seropositive. The CDR3 runs from the conserved cysteine through the conserved F or W. A D gene is named only where the DNA matches it firmly. The size of a clone is reported for some rows only, either as once, few or many, or as a class for expanded clones.

TRBD1,16,TRBJ1-5,TRBV2,.,TGTGCCAGCAGAAGGACAGGGGCTACTAGCAATCAGCCCCAGCATTTT,CASRRTGATSNQPQHF
TRBD1,15,TRBJ1-5,TRBV19,.,TGTGCCAGTAGTAGTTACAGGGGGCAGGATCAGCCCCAGCATTTT,CASSSYRGQDQPQHF
TRBD2,15,TRBJ2-1,TRBV27,.,TGTGCCAGCAGTTTGGTGGCTAGCGGGAGGGGGGAGCAGTTCTTC,CASSLVASGRGEQFF
.,12,TRBJ2-3,TRBV9,once,TGTGCCAGCAGCCCCGGGGAATATACGCAGTATTTT,CASSPGEYTQYF
TRBD1,13,TRBJ2-1,TRBV7-3,few,TGTGCCAGCAGATTTACAGGGGGGCATGAGCAGTTCTTC,CASRFTGGHEQFF
.,11,TRBJ2-5,TRBV11-2,.,TGTGCCAGCAGCCATGGGGGCACCCAGTACTTC,CASSHGGTQYF
TRBD1,15,TRBJ2-7,TRBV11-1,few,TGTGCCAGCAGCTTCCCAGGGACAGGGAGGTACGAGCAGTACTTC,CASSFPGTGRYEQYF
.,11,TRBJ2-5,TRBV30,.,TGTGCCTCCCGACAGGGAGGGACCCAGTACTTC,CASRQGGTQYF
.,15,TRBJ1-3,TRBV4-3,.,TGCGCCAGCAGCCAATTGACAGCTAATGGAAACACCATATATTTT,CASSQLTANGNTIYF
TRBD1,16,TRBJ1-1,TRBV4-2,.,TGTGCCAGCAGCCGGAAAGGGTTGGACAGGGGCCGTGAAGCTTTCTTT,CASSRKGLDRGREAFF
TRBD1,13,TRBJ2-7,TRBV4-3,.,TGCGCCAGCAGCCACGCCCAGGGGGACGAGCAGTACTTC,CASSHAQGDEQYF
TRBD2,12,TRBJ2-1,TRBV6-5,.,TGTGCCAGCAGAGGGAGGGACAATGAGCAGTTCTTC,CASRGRDNEQFF
.,13,TRBJ2-3,TRBV7-2,.,TGTGCCAGCAGCTTGGCTCGCGGGGATACGCAGTATTTT,CASSLARGDTQYF
.,13,TRBJ1-1,TRBV11-2,.,TGTGCCAGTAAACGACAGGTAAACACTGAAGCTTTCTTT,CASKRQVNTEAFF
TRBD2,17,TRBJ2-1,TRBV10-3,.,TGTGCCATCAGTGAGCGCTTACTAGCGGAGAACTACAATGAGCAGTTCTTC,CAISERLLAENYNEQFF
TRBD1,15,TRBJ2-7,TRBV7-2,.,TGTGCCAGCAGCCCGGGACAGGGGAGGTGGTACGAGCAGTACTTC,CASSPGQGRWYEQYF
TRBD1,17,TRBJ1-2,TRBV9,.,TGTGCCAGCAGCGTGGGGCTACGTGGACAGGCGAACTATGGCTACACCTTC,CASSVGLRGQANYGYTF
.,13,TRBJ2-7,TRBV30,.,TGTGCCCGGAGCAGGAACAGAAACTACGAGCAGTACTTC,CARSRNRNYEQYF
.,13,TRBJ1-1,TRBV7-3,.,TGTGCCAGCAGCGAGGTCCCGAACACTGAAGCTTTCTTT,CASSEVPNTEAFF
TRBD2,16,TRBJ2-1,TRBV2,.,TGTGCCAGCAGTGAATGGACTAGCGGTTACTACAATGAGCAGTTCTTC,CASSEWTSGYYNEQFF
TRBD2,14,TRBJ2-5,TRBV10-3,.,TGTGCCACGCGTAGCGGGGGGGCCCAAGAGACCCAGTACTTC,CATRSGGAQETQYF
TRBD2,17,TRBJ2-5,TRBV9,.,TGTGCCAGCAGCGTAGGGACTAGCGGGGGGGCCGGGGAGACCCAGTACTTC,CASSVGTSGGAGETQYF
.,12,TRBJ2-2,TRBV5-5,.,TGTGCCAGCAGTTCCCGTGCCGGGGAGCTGTTTTTT,CASSSRAGELFF
.,13,TRBJ1-2,TRBV25-1,.,TGTGCCAGCAGTGACGGGATTGTGGGTGGCTACACCTTC,CASSDGIVGGYTF